Reported below is one TCR beta chain. Produced via immunoSEQ multiplex PCR; TCRdb's table is partial and in-frame only. The repertoire includes about 120,000 clones, 70% to 90% of them detected once, and around 8.4% sits in the top ten. V was clipped by 4 bases and J by 2 bases, with 15 bases between them. The length of the CDR3 is 15 residues. Germline lookup yields CDR1 MDHEN and CDR2 SYDVKM. The data derive from a study of blood T cell repertoires in COVID-19. In the study overall: PBMCs, B-cell-depleted T cells, or T cells were the source of the cDNA or gDNA that made up the material.

The source is a woman in her sixties or seventies who had recovered from COVID-19. The V call is TRBV28, the J call TRBJ2-7; perhaps TRBD2 as D (6 bases). The sequenced sample was peripheral blood. The CDR3 DNA is TGTGCCAGCAGTTCCCACACGGGAGCGCCCTACGAGCAGTACTTC. This translates into CASSSHTGAPYEQYF.